This T cell receptor beta chain appears in the sequencing data of a study of cytomegalovirus exposure and HLA in healthy donors. CDR3 length equals 16 residues. V was pared by 1 base and J by 1 base, with 13 bases between. CDR1 LGHNA and CDR2 YNFKEQ come from the germline V gene. 60 Vbeta and 13 Jbeta primers were used in PCR. TCRdb's copy holds only in-frame clones and misses some; the assay was immunoSEQ multiplex PCR. The table has approximately 120,000 clones, about 81% seen once. The sequence was obtained from a woman in her twenties or thirties in good health and CMV-seronegative. The sequencing input was PBMCs. J is TRBJ1-1 and V is TRBV4-2; D possibly corresponds to TRBD1 (6 bases). In nucleotides, the CDR3 is TGTGCCAGCAGCCAAGTCCGACAGGCTGAGAACACTGAAGCTTTCTTT. Translation: CASSQVRQAENTEAFF.